This T cell receptor beta chain was recorded in a study of technical replicates of blood from a few donors. Sequenced by immunoSEQ multiplex PCR; TCRdb stores in-frame clones only, minus some. Counted here are about 17,000 clones, roughly four fifths occurring once; the ten biggest clones make up 10%. CDR1 WSHSY and CDR2 SAAADI come from the germline V gene. The CDR3 has 17 residues. V was pared by 1 base and J by 3 bases, with 7 bases of the junction left unmatched. The chain combines TRBV10-2 with TRBJ2-3, with 10 bases identical to TRBD2. The TCR was taken from a human donor in good health. Some clones in this sample may be carry-over from other donors' samples. The specimen sequenced was PBMCs. Here the CDR3 reads CASSEFLAGVGTDTQYF. In nucleotides, the CDR3 is TGCGCCAGCAGTGAGTTCCTAGCGGGAGTTGGGACAGATACGCAGTATTTT.